This TCR beta chain stems from a study of blood T cell repertoires in COVID-19. Across the study: Spain, Italy and the United States supplied samples that represented acute and convalescent COVID-19. The cDNA or gDNA used as material had been derived from T cells, B-cell-depleted T cells, or PBMCs.

Germline values: CDR1 MNHEY, CDR2 SVGAGI. This CDR3 has 14 residues. The V and J ends lost 6 bases and 0 bases respectively, with 12 bases between them. Per the study methods: Counts of nucleated cells, estimated from reference gene primer amplification, were obtained. Generated by immunoSEQ multiplex PCR, the TCRdb table keeps only in-frame clones and is missing some. That table furnishes V, J and clone size, whereas the DNA furnished D and trimming. Of tens of thousands of clones listed, 87% are singletons. Sequences were obtained from peripheral blood. The chain is built from TRBV6-5 and TRBJ2-7, with a possible D match to TRBD1 (6 bases). The receptor's source is a man in his sixties with active COVID-19. This CDR3 is CASRTGVSSYEQYF. For the CDR3, the DNA is TGTGCCAGCAGGACAGGCGTAAGCTCCTACGAGCAGTACTTC.